The sequence of this T cell receptor beta chain was determined in a study of blood T cell repertoires in COVID-19. Study context: Some COVID-19 samples were acute and others convalescent; all came from the United States, Italy and Spain. Sources were T cells, B-cell-depleted T cells, or PBMCs; the material itself was cDNA or gDNA.

As originally analysed: Reference gene primer amplification yielded estimated nucleated cell counts. Libraries were prepared by immunoSEQ multiplex PCR; TCRdb keeps only in-frame clonotypes and omits some of them. V, J and clone size derive from that table, while D and trimming were established from the DNA sequence. The data contain some 160,000 clones, about 80% of them singletons. The CDR3 extends over 15 amino acids. In germline, CDR1 is KGHDR, CDR2 SFDVKD. The V gene end was trimmed by 2 bases and the J gene end by 3 bases; junction bases not matched to a gene: 4. Sequencing used peripheral blood. V is TRBV24-1 and J is TRBJ2-7; 9 bases line up with TRBD2. The receptor comes from a man between 65 and 79 years old with active or convalescent COVID-19. Here the CDR3 reads CATSDSGLAHYEQYF. CDR3 bases: TGTGCCACCAGTGATTCGGGACTAGCTCACTACGAGCAGTACTTC.